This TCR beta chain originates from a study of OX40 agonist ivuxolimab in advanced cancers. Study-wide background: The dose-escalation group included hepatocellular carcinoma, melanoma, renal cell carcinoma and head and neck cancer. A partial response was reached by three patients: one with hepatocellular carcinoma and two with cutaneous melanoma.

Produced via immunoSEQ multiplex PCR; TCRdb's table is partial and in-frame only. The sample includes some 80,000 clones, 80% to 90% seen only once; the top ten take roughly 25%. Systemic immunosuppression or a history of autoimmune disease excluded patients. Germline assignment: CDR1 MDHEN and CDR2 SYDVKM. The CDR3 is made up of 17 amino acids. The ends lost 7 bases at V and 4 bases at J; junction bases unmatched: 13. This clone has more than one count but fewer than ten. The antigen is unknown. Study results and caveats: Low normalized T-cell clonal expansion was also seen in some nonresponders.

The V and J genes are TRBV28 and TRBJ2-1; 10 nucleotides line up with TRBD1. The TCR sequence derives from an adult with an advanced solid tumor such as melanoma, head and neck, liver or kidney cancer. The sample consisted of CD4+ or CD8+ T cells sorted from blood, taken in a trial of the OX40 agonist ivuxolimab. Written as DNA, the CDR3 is TGTGCCAGCACCCTCCCCCCCGGGACAGGGGCTTACAATGAGCAGTTCTTC. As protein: CASTLPPGTGAYNEQFF.